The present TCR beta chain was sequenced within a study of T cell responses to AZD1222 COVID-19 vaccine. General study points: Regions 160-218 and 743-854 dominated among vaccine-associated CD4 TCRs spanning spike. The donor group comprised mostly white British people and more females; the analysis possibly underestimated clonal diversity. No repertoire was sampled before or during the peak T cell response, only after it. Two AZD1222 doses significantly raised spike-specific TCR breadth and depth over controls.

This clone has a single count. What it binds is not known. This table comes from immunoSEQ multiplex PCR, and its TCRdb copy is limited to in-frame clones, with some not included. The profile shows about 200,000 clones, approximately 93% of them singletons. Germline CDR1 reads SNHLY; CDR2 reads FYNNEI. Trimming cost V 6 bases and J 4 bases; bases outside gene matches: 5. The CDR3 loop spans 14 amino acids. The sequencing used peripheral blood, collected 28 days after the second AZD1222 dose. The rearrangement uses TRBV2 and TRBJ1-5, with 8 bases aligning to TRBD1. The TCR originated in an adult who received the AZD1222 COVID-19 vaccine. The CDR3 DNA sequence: TGTGCCAGCAGACCAAGACAGGGGAATCAGCCCCAGCATTTT. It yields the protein CASRPRQGNQPQHF.